A single sample is the source of the 29 T cell receptor beta chains below, sequenced in a study of hypomethylating agent response in myelodysplastic syndrome. Sequencing used immunoSEQ multiplex PCR; TCRdb keeps in-frame clones, though not all of them. The data show fewer than 7,000 clones, 70% to 85% seen once. The sequenced sample was bone marrow, obtained before or after starting hypomethylating agent treatment for myelodysplastic syndrome (not recorded which). These receptor sequences come from a human donor with myelodysplastic syndrome.

The chain recombines TRBV6-1 with TRBJ2-2; TRBD2 is a possible D gene (5 bases). This CDR3 comprises 14 residues. V was clipped by 6 bases and J by 4 bases, with 12 bases between them. The V gene's germline CDR1 is MNHNS and CDR2 SASEGT. CDR3 DNA: TGTGCCAGCAGCTCAACGGGGAGCACCGGGGAGCTGTTTTTT. Translating gives CASSSTGSTGELFF.

The chain carries TRBV14 and TRBJ2-3, with 7 bases identical to TRBD2. V shed 1 base and J 2 bases; nucleotides not matched to a gene: 12. Per the germline V gene, CDR1 is SGHDN and CDR2 is FVKESK. The CDR3 extends over 18 amino acids. CDR3 sequence (DNA): TGTGCCAGCAGCCAAGGCTTTTTGGGCGGGACTAACACAGATACGCAGTATTTT. Translating it yields CASSQGFLGGTNTDTQYF.

In its sample, this clone was seen a few times. The rearrangement links TRBV5-1 to TRBJ1-1; D is ambiguous. V was pared by 1 base and J by 1 base, with 11 bases between. Germline V gene lookup returns CDR1 SGHRS and CDR2 YFSETQ. The CDR3 consists of 15 residues. The CDR3 nucleotides read TGCGCCAGCAGCTTGTCACAGAGGAAGAACACTGAAGCTTTCTTT. It is translated as CASSLSQRKNTEAFF. The variable domain in full, completed from reference TRBV5-1 and TRBJ1-1, reads KAGVTQTPRYLIKTRGQQVTLSCSPISGHRSVSWYQQTPGQGLQFLFEYFSETQRNKGNFPGRFSGRQFSNSRSEMNVSTLELGDSALYLCASSLSQRKNTEAFFGQGTRLTVV.

The count of this clone is one. The rearrangement links TRBV10-3 to TRBJ2-3, with D tentatively TRBD1 or TRBD2 (5 bases each). The CDR3 covers 16 residues. V dropped 3 bases and J dropped 4 bases, with 17 bases sitting between them. Germline V lookup: CDR1 ENHRY, CDR2 SYGVKD. The CDR3 coding sequence is TGTGCCATCAGTGAAGGGACGTCGGGTCGGGCAGATACGCAGTATTTT. This translates into CAISEGTSGRADTQYF.

This chain uses TRBV19 with TRBJ1-1; D may be TRBD1 (5 bases). The CDR3 is 14 residues long. Germline V gives CDR1 LNHDA, CDR2 SQIVND (reference sequence). Between the trimmed V and J ends, which lost 5 bases and 1 base, there was a span of 11 bases. The CDR3 protein is CASSFQGGNTEAFF. In DNA form, the CDR3 reads TGTGCCAGTAGTTTTCAGGGAGGGAACACTGAAGCTTTCTTT.

The chain joins TRBV5-8 to TRBJ1-1, with no clear D. Germline CDR1 and CDR2: SGHTS and YDEGEE. The CDR3 length is 14 residues. Trimming removed 2 bases at V and 4 bases at J, with 12 bases between. CDR3 in DNA: TGTGCCAGCAGCTTAGGCGCGGGGATCACTGAAGCTTTCTTT. Translating gives CASSLGAGITEAFF.

This CDR3 is CASSERRNNEQFF. As DNA, the CDR3 is TGTGCCAGCAGTGAGCGCCGAAACAATGAGCAGTTCTTC. The V gene is TRBV2, the J gene TRBJ2-1; unclear D gene. The ends were cut back, 3 bases at V and 5 bases at J, with 8 bases in the middle. The CDR3 runs to 13 residues. Germline V CDR1 and CDR2: SNHLY, FYNNEI.

The chain couples TRBV6-5 to TRBJ1-2; D is uncertain. The V end was cut by 0 bases, the J end by 1 base, with 6 bases between. Per the germline V gene, CDR1 is MNHEY and CDR2 is SVGAGI. The CDR3 is made up of 14 amino acids. The chain's CDR3 is CASSYSTGNYGYTF. The DNA of the CDR3 is TGTGCCAGCAGTTACTCTACTGGTAACTATGGCTACACCTTC.

The V gene is TRBV29-1, the J gene TRBJ2-7; a possible D gene is TRBD2 (6 bases). Per the germline V gene, CDR1 is SQVTM and CDR2 is ANQGSEA. CDR3 length: 11 residues. DNA for the CDR3: TGCAGCGTTGACGGGGGTTGGCGATACCCTGTC. Protein sequence: CSVDGGWRYPV.

This clone was observed once. The chain is built from TRBV6-5 and TRBJ1-1; D is possibly TRBD1 (6 bases). CDR3 size: 16 residues. V lost 4 bases and J lost 6, with 21 bases in between. Germline V gene data show CDR1 as MNHEY and CDR2 as SVGAGI. Here the CDR3 reads CASSSLLRGMGPEAFF. CDR3 bases: TGTGCCAGCAGTTCCCTCCTTAGGGGGATGGGTCCTGAAGCTTTCTTT.

The chain combines TRBV14 with TRBJ2-2; the D gene is possibly TRBD1 (5 bases). The CDR3 runs 16 residues. Trimming took 1 base from V and 3 from J, leaving 12 bases between them. The germline V gene has CDR1 SGHDN and CDR2 FVKESK. CDR3 residues: CASSQVWTPYTGELFF. The CDR3 coding sequence is TGTGCCAGCAGCCAAGTTTGGACACCATACACCGGGGAGCTGTTTTTT.

The V call is TRBV7-7, the J call TRBJ2-2, with 7 bases fitting TRBD2. Germline lookup yields CDR1 SSHAT and CDR2 FNYEAQ (reference sequence). The V and J ends lost 5 bases and 5 bases, in that order; junction bases with no gene match: 8. This CDR3 region has 15 residues. In nucleotides, the CDR3 is TGTGCCAGCAGCCCAGGTCTAGCGGAGACCGGGGAGCTGTTTTTT. This gives the protein CASSPGLAETGELFF.

Here the CDR3 reads CASSLRGLAGTYNEQFF. CDR3 nucleotides: TGTGCCAGCAGCTTACGGGGACTAGCGGGGACCTACAATGAGCAGTTCTTC. The V gene is TRBV7-3, the J gene TRBJ2-1; 13 positions agree with TRBD2. J gave up 2 bases and V 2 bases, and 3 bases lay outside the gene matches. This CDR3 is built from 17 residues. Germline CDR1 SGHTA, CDR2 FQGTGA.

The chain carries TRBV6-5 and TRBJ1-5, with a possible D match to TRBD1 (5 bases). CDR3 size: 13 residues. Per germline, CDR1 MNHEY and CDR2 SVGAGI. Between the trimmed V and J ends, which lost 6 bases and 5 bases, there was a span of 11 bases. CDR3 loop: CASRGSRDQPQHF. For the CDR3, the DNA is TGTGCCAGCAGAGGGAGCAGGGATCAGCCCCAGCATTTT.

This chain joins TRBV7-9 and TRBJ2-2; unclear D gene. This CDR3 comprises 12 residues. Per the germline V gene, CDR1 is SEHNR and CDR2 is FQNEAQ (reference sequence). Trimming pared 0 bases from V and 5 bases from J, leaving 1 base between. The CDR3 reads CASSLATGELFF. The CDR3 coding sequence is TGTGCCAGCAGCTTAGCAACCGGGGAGCTGTTTTTT.

V gene TRBV7-8 combines with J gene TRBJ2-4; weak D call: TRBD2 (6 bases). The CDR3 has 14 residues. Germline V gene lookup returns CDR1 SGHVS and CDR2 FQNEAQ. Trimming took off 3 bases at V and 6 bases at J, with 12 bases between the two ends. In DNA form, the CDR3 reads TGTGCCAGCAGCTTCAGTGGGGGGACAAACATTCAGTACTTC. Translated: CASSFSGGTNIQYF.

The gene calls are TRBV15 and TRBJ1-4; D is unclear. The germline V and J ends were trimmed by 1 base and 5 bases, with 8 bases remaining between them. CDR1 is LNHNV, CDR2 YYDKDF, per germline (reference sequence). The length of the CDR3 is 14 residues. CDR3 coding DNA: TGTGCCACCAGCAGAGGAAGCGAAAATGAAAAACTGTTTTTT. Translating gives CATSRGSENEKLFF.

V usage is TRBV5-6 and J usage is TRBJ1-2, with D perhaps TRBD1 (5 bases). Germline CDR1 SGHDT, CDR2 YYEEEE. The CDR3 has 14 residues. The V end was cut by 4 bases, the J end by 6 bases, with 16 bases between. The chain's CDR3 is CASSRIAGTNGYTF. The CDR3 nucleotides read TGTGCCAGCAGCCGAATCGCAGGGACGAATGGCTACACCTTC.

V usage is TRBV7-9 and J usage is TRBJ1-6; 7 nucleotides line up with TRBD1. This CDR3 region has 16 residues. The V gene end was trimmed by 5 bases and the J gene end by 8 bases; junction bases not matched to a gene: 12. CDR1 is SEHNR, CDR2 FQNEAQ, per germline (reference sequence). The CDR3 spells CASSSNRGAQDSPLHF. In DNA form, the CDR3 reads TGTGCCAGCAGCAGTAACAGGGGCGCTCAGGATTCACCCCTCCACTTT.

The V call is TRBV14, the J call TRBJ2-5; a weak D match, TRBD1 (5 bases). Per the germline V gene, CDR1 is SGHDN and CDR2 is FVKESK. V lost 4 bases and J lost 11, with 23 bases in between. CDR3 size: 15 residues. The CDR3 here is CASSPAGLGIKEQYF. Here the CDR3 DNA reads TGTGCCAGCAGCCCAGCAGGGTTGGGTATAAAGGAGCAGTACTTC.

CDR3 DNA sequence: TGTGCCAGCAGCAAGGGACAGGGAGTAGTAAACACCATATATTTT. It yields the protein CASSKGQGVVNTIYF. The V and J genes are TRBV9 and TRBJ1-3, with 9 bases fitting TRBD1. This CDR3 comprises 15 residues. Germline trimming cut 4 bases from V and 6 bases from J; bases unmatched to any gene: 8. Per the germline V gene, CDR1 is SGDLS and CDR2 is YYNGEE.

The gene calls are TRBV7-2 and TRBJ2-1; D remains unclear. CDR3 length equals 14 residues. Trimming stripped 5 bases from V and 8 bases from J, with 16 bases between. Per germline, CDR1 SGHTA and CDR2 FQGNSA. This CDR3 is CASSRADVGHEQFF. The CDR3 DNA sequence: TGTGCCAGCAGCCGCGCCGACGTGGGTCATGAGCAGTTCTTC.

V gene TRBV9 combines with J gene TRBJ2-3, with 8 positions matching TRBD2. The CDR3 runs 18 residues. Germline assignment: CDR1 SGDLS and CDR2 YYNGEE. The ends lost 3 bases at V and 1 base at J; junction bases unmatched: 13. CDR3 loop: CASSAPRKSGSRTDTQYF. The CDR3 DNA reads as TGTGCCAGCAGCGCCCCCCGCAAGAGCGGGAGTCGCACAGATACGCAGTATTTT.

The gene calls are TRBV28 and TRBJ1-6, with 7 bases fitting TRBD1. The CDR3 runs to 14 residues. Germline CDR1 MDHEN, CDR2 SYDVKM. Trimming removed 5 bases from V and 8 bases from J; junction bases left unmatched: 6. CDR3: CASSQGQKDSPLHF. CDR3 nucleotide sequence: TGTGCCAGCAGTCAGGGACAGAAAGATTCACCCCTCCACTTT.

V is TRBV5-4 and J is TRBJ1-5; no firm D call. The CDR3 runs to 15 residues. Per germline, CDR1 SGHNT and CDR2 YYREEE (reference sequence). Deletions cut 3 bases from V and 7 bases from J, with 17 bases between. CDR3 region: CASSSMGSGIQPQHF. The CDR3 DNA reads as TGTGCCAGCAGCTCAATGGGTTCGGGGATCCAGCCCCAGCATTTT.

This chain connects TRBV29-1 to TRBJ2-3; possible D gene TRBD2, 5 bases. CDR1 and CDR2 (germline): SQVTM, ANQGSEA. The CDR3 loop spans 13 amino acids. Between the trimmed V and J ends, which lost 4 bases and 2 bases, there was a span of 10 bases. This CDR3 is CSVGGSLTDTQYF. The CDR3 DNA reads as TGCAGCGTTGGTGGGAGTCTCACAGATACGCAGTATTTT.

The chain carries TRBV30 and TRBJ2-7; either TRBD1 or TRBD2 may supply D (5 bases each). V lost 1 base and J 3 bases, leaving 10 bases between the germline ends. The CDR3 length is 13 residues. Germline V gives CDR1 GTSNPN, CDR2 SVGIG (reference sequence). CDR3 sequence: CAWSGGGGYEQYF. CDR3 DNA sequence: TGTGCCTGGAGTGGAGGTGGGGGCTACGAGCAGTACTTC.

The chain is built from TRBV5-1 and TRBJ2-2; TRBD2 agrees at 8 bases. V trimming: 4 bases; J trimming: 3 bases; junction bases outside the gene matches: 5. Germline V gives CDR1 SGHRS, CDR2 YFSETQ. The CDR3 is 15 amino acids. The CDR3 loop is CASSPGGGHTGELFF. The CDR3 DNA sequence: TGCGCCAGCAGCCCGGGCGGGGGGCACACCGGGGAGCTGTTTTTT.

V and J are TRBV19 and TRBJ2-7, with 9 nucleotides matching TRBD1. Germline V gives CDR1 LNHDA, CDR2 SQIVND (reference sequence). The trim removed 2 bases at V and 3 bases at J, leaving 5 bases unmatched. This CDR3 comprises 15 residues. CDR3: CASSIRDRASYEQYV. As DNA, the CDR3 is TGTGCCAGTAGTATACGGGACAGGGCAAGCTACGAGCAGTACGTC.